This T cell receptor (beta chain) appears in the sequencing data of a study of OX40 agonist ivuxolimab in advanced cancers. Study in general: Ivuxolimab is an agonistic anti-OX40 (CD134) antibody, and patients were treated with it. Three patients got partial responses; one had hepatocellular carcinoma and two had cutaneous melanoma.

The table came from immunoSEQ multiplex PCR; TCRdb's copy has only in-frame clones and leaves some out. Of fewer than 80,000 clones listed, more than 70% were seen once; the top ten hold 5% to 6.5%. Germline V gene sequence: CDR1 SQVTM, CDR2 ANQGSEA. V gave up 6 bases and J gave up 5 bases; unmatched junction bases: 12. This CDR3 region has 15 residues. The sequence came from an adult with an advanced solid tumor such as melanoma, head and neck, liver or kidney cancer. The source material was CD4+ or CD8+ T cells sorted from blood, sampled in a trial of the OX40 agonist ivuxolimab. The gene calls are TRBV29-1 and TRBJ2-1; 8 bases fit TRBD1. Here the CDR3 DNA reads TGCAGCGTCTACGGGTCAGGGACAGGAGACAATGAGCAGTTCTTC. Protein sequence: CSVYGSGTGDNEQFF.